This T cell receptor beta chain is from a study of T cells after yellow fever vaccination. This CDR3 is built from 13 residues. Germline assignment: CDR1 SGHRS and CDR2 YFSETQ. Trimming cost V 0 bases and J 7 bases, with 10 bases left between them. Study-wide results and caveats: Post-booster reappearance was seen for most primary-vaccination clones (around 96% CD4, around 89% CD8). Among all clonotypes, a small share was observed in both CD4 and CD8 compartments.

As TCR cDNA was made by 5'RACE template switching, a universal primer site and UMIs were added. TCRdb reanalysed the 5' RACE reads using MiXCR and keeps one entry per CDR3 protein. The sample contains some 320,000 distinct CDR3 sequences, 8.7% of which appear only once. This clonotype was seen more than once but under ten times. Its antigen remains unknown. The chain recombines TRBV5-1 with TRBJ1-2; no firm D call. The clonotype originates from a man in his late teens or twenties who received the YFV17D yellow fever vaccine. The sample in question was CD4+ T cells sorted from PBMCs, obtained 5 days after the yellow fever booster vaccination. This CDR3 reads CASSLGGEVGYTF. The CDR3 nucleotides are TGCGCCAGCAGCTTGGGTGGTGAGGTTGGCTACACCTTC.